A single sample gave rise to the 18 T cell receptor beta chains below, sequenced in a study of blood T cell repertoires in COVID-19. The method was immunoSEQ multiplex PCR; TCRdb's version includes in-frame clones alone and lacks a portion of them. The sample records around 190,000 clones, approximately 80% being singletons. Sequenced input: peripheral blood. These TCRs come from a human donor in a cohort sampled during active COVID-19.

The chain uses TRBV19 and TRBJ1-5; D ambiguous. Looked up from germline, CDR1 is LNHDA and CDR2 is SQIVND (reference sequence). Trimming took 4 bases from V and 4 from J, leaving 14 bases between them. The CDR3 consists of 15 residues. CDR3: CASSNSYLGNQPQHF. CDR3 bases: TGTGCCAGTAGTAACAGTTATCTGGGTAATCAGCCCCAGCATTTT.

V usage is TRBV23-1 and J usage is TRBJ1-4, with D maybe TRBD1 (6 bases). TRBV23-1 carries the ORF label, with uncertain function. The CDR3 totals 16 residues. V was trimmed by 6 bases and J by 0 bases, leaving 14 bases between them. The CDR3 region has the DNA TGCGCCAGCAGCCAAATACAGGGCGCAACTAATGAAAAACTGTTTTTT. This translates into CASSQIQGATNEKLFF.

The rearrangement uses TRBV5-1 and TRBJ2-2; D might be TRBD1 (5 bases). The CDR3 consists of 13 residues. Germline loops: CDR1 SGHRS, CDR2 YFSETQ. The V and J ends lost 5 bases and 5 bases respectively, with 10 bases between them. CDR3 bases: TGCGCCAGCAGGCAGGGTCAAACCGGGGAGCTGTTTTTT. It yields the protein CASRQGQTGELFF.

V usage is TRBV19 and J usage is TRBJ1-2; the match to TRBD1 covers 8 bases. The V and J ends lost 0 bases and 0 bases, in that order; junction bases with no gene match: 3. Germline loops: CDR1 LNHDA, CDR2 SQIVND (reference sequence). The CDR3 has 16 residues. CDR3 nucleotides: TGTGCCAGTAGTATAGAACAGGGGGTGACTAACTATGGCTACACCTTC. Its protein is CASSIEQGVTNYGYTF.

J is TRBJ1-4 and V is TRBV19; D call uncertain. Per the germline V gene, CDR1 is LNHDA and CDR2 is SQIVND (reference sequence). The CDR3 spans 12 residues. V dropped 5 bases and J dropped 4 bases, with 5 bases sitting between them. The CDR3 region is CASSPLNEKLFF. The CDR3 bases are TGTGCCAGTAGTCCACTTAATGAAAAACTGTTTTTT.

The rearrangement uses TRBV27 and TRBJ1-5; 7 nucleotides match TRBD1. V lost 3 bases, J lost 7 bases, and 9 bases stayed unmatched. Germline V lookup: CDR1 MNHEY, CDR2 SMNVEV (reference sequence). The CDR3 is made up of 15 amino acids. CDR3 DNA sequence: TGTGCCAGCAGTTTTGCGGCAGGGGGTGAGCAGCCCCAGCATTTT. It yields the protein CASSFAAGGEQPQHF.

V and J are TRBV30 and TRBJ1-5; D may be TRBD1 (5 bases). In germline, CDR1 is GTSNPN, CDR2 SVGIG (reference sequence). The CDR3 sequence is 11 residues long. V was cut by 8 bases and J by 14 bases, with 19 bases left in between. CDR3 in DNA: TGTGCCGGGGACGTCGGCGGTTATAAGCATTTT. Its translation is CAGDVGGYKHF.

The chain combines TRBV5-1 with TRBJ1-1; TRBD1 agrees at 7 bases. Germline V gene lookup returns CDR1 SGHRS and CDR2 YFSETQ. V lost 4 bases and J lost 11; bases outside the gene matches: 14. The CDR3 loop spans 14 amino acids. CDR3 DNA sequence: TGCGCCAGCAGCCTGGCTGGCAGGGGGGTTAAGGCTTTCTTT. It encodes CASSLAGRGVKAFF. The full variable domain, completed using reference TRBV5-1 and TRBJ1-1, is KAGVTQTPRYLIKTRGQQVTLSCSPISGHRSVSWYQQTPGQGLQFLFEYFSETQRNKGNFPGRFSGRQFSNSRSEMNVSTLELGDSALYLCASSLAGRGVKAFFGQGTRLTVV.

This clone was seen a single time. The chain combines TRBV7-9 with TRBJ1-6; no clear D gene. CDR1 is SEHNR, CDR2 FQNEAQ, per germline (reference sequence). The V gene lost 1 base and the J gene lost 7 bases, with 11 bases spanning the gap. The CDR3 totals 15 residues. CDR3 sequence reads: CASSLGPGKNSPLHF. CDR3 nucleotides: TGTGCCAGCAGCTTAGGTCCAGGAAAAAATTCACCCCTCCACTTT.

V gene TRBV6-1 combines with J gene TRBJ2-7; no clear D gene. The V gene's germline CDR1 is MNHNS and CDR2 SASEGT. Trimming took 0 bases from V and 1 from J, leaving 7 bases between them. CDR3 length: 14 residues. CDR3: CASSEAGRSYEQYF. The CDR3 DNA follows: TGTGCCAGCAGTGAAGCGGGCAGATCCTACGAGCAGTACTTC.

The chain recombines TRBV7-3 with TRBJ2-1, with D perhaps matching TRBD2 (6 bases). Germline V gene sequence: CDR1 SGHTA, CDR2 FQGTGA. V lost 5 bases, J lost 6 bases, and 14 bases lay in between. The CDR3 extends over 14 amino acids. The CDR3 protein is CASSLLRDSNEQFF. The CDR3 nucleotides read TGTGCCAGCAGCCTCCTCCGGGACTCCAATGAGCAGTTCTTC.

V and J are TRBV27 and TRBJ2-3; D is possibly TRBD2 (6 bases). The CDR3 has 13 residues. CDR1 is MNHEY and CDR2 is SMNVEV in the germline V gene (reference sequence). V lost 3 bases to trimming and J lost 8 bases, with 12 bases between them. CDR3 residues: CASSFDPGGTQYF. The CDR3 nucleotides are TGTGCCAGCAGTTTTGATCCCGGGGGTACGCAGTATTTT.

CDR3 nucleotides: TGTGCCAGTAGTATATCCCACAGGGGGGGTCAAGCTGAAGCTTTCTTT. Protein sequence: CASSISHRGGQAEAFF. The V and J genes are TRBV19 and TRBJ1-1; 8 nucleotides match TRBD1. In germline, CDR1 is LNHDA, CDR2 SQIVND (reference sequence). This CDR3 has 16 residues. Trimming cost V 2 bases and J 6 bases; bases outside gene matches: 11.

The V and J genes are TRBV12-5 and TRBJ1-6, with 7 bases that match TRBD1. This CDR3 has 13 amino acids. V lost 5 bases to trimming and J lost 7 bases; unmatched junction nucleotides: 2. Germline V lookup: CDR1 LGHNT, CDR2 FRNRAP. CDR3 bases: TGTGCTAGTGGTCAGACAGGGAATTCACCCCTCCACTTT. This sequence encodes CASGQTGNSPLHF.

V is TRBV6-5 and J is TRBJ2-7; maybe TRBD1 (6 bases). V dropped 5 bases and J dropped 5 bases, with 10 bases sitting between them. This CDR3 is 12 amino acids long. CDR1 and CDR2 (germline): MNHEY, SVGAGI. CDR3 in DNA: TGTGCCAGCAGTAGGACAGAAGACGAGCAGTACTTC. This sequence encodes CASSRTEDEQYF.

The chain joins TRBV4-1 to TRBJ1-1, with 9 bases lining up with TRBD1. CDR3 length equals 17 residues. Germline V gives CDR1 MGHRA, CDR2 YSYEKL. Trimming at V came to 3 bases and at J to 1 base, leaving 9 bases not matched to a gene. The CDR3 reads CASSHPTGGARNTEAFF. The CDR3 DNA reads as TGCGCCAGCAGCCACCCCACAGGGGGCGCGAGGAACACTGAAGCTTTCTTT.

The chain links TRBV5-1 to TRBJ2-7, with D possibly TRBD1 on 5 matching bases. Germline V gene lookup returns CDR1 SGHRS and CDR2 YFSETQ. The CDR3 totals 14 residues. V was cut by 5 bases and J by 9 bases, with 21 bases left in between. In DNA form, the CDR3 reads TGCGCCAGCAGTCAGGGTCCTACGTCCCTCGGGCAGTACTTC. It encodes CASSQGPTSLGQYF.

The chain is built from TRBV4-2 and TRBJ1-1; D is perhaps TRBD1 (6 bases). The CDR3 runs 16 residues. Germline CDR1 and CDR2: LGHNA and YNFKEQ. The V gene lost 0 bases and the J gene lost 5 bases, with 16 bases spanning the gap. The CDR3 region is CASSQDKRGASTEAFF. In DNA, the CDR3 is TGTGCCAGCAGCCAAGATAAGCGGGGGGCGTCGACTGAAGCTTTCTTT.